This TCR beta chain came from a study of identical twins. For this clonotype: The antigen is undetermined.

Whole-study results and caveats: Within cord blood, abundant beta clonotypes carried fewer insertions, but memory repertoires showed no such trend.

The germline gives CDR1 DFQATT, CDR2 SNEGSKA (reference sequence). The CDR3 loop spans 14 amino acids. V was pared by 4 bases and J by 1 base, with 8 bases between. TCRdb recomputed calls from the 5' RACE reads with MiXCR, one row per CDR3 protein. The data contain roughly 1.6 million distinct CDR3 sequences, 32% of them singletons. The sequence was collected from a newborn girl in good health. Source material: cord blood. The chain links TRBV20-1 to TRBJ2-6, with unresolved D. The CDR3 DNA follows: TGCAGTGCTAAAAGAGGATCTGGGGCCAACGTCCTGACTTTC. Translating gives CSAKRGSGANVLTF.